This TCR beta chain was recovered during a study of blood T cell repertoires in COVID-19. V lost 5 bases to trimming and J lost 7 bases; unmatched junction nucleotides: 13. The CDR3 is made up of 17 amino acids. Looked up from germline, CDR1 is LGHNA and CDR2 is YSLEER. This table comes from immunoSEQ multiplex PCR, and its TCRdb copy is limited to in-frame clones, with some not included. The top ten clones hold 2.2% of a sample with about 200,000 clones, roughly nine tenths of them seen once. The sequenced material came from peripheral blood. The chain is built from TRBV4-3 and TRBJ2-1, with 11 bases identical to TRBD2. The receptor was derived from a woman aged 45 to 65 with acute or convalescent COVID-19. In DNA form, the CDR3 reads TGCGCCAGCAGCTTAAAACCTAGCGGGGGGTCTGGGAATGAGCAGTTCTTC. Its translation is CASSLKPSGGSGNEQFF.